The text below deals with one T cell receptor beta chain. This entry belongs to a study of blood T cell repertoires in COVID-19. Turning to the study itself: There were acute and convalescent COVID-19 samples, and they came from the United States, Italy and Spain. The analysed material was cDNA or gDNA that came from T cells, B-cell-depleted T cells, or PBMCs.

Recruited during active infection, patients (from Seattle) were subsequently followed longitudinally. V lost 10 bases and J lost 0; bases outside the gene matches: 5. This CDR3 has 14 amino acids. Germline-derived CDR1 and CDR2 are SGHTS and YDEGEE. Per the authors' pipeline: Reference gene primer amplification yielded estimated nucleated cell counts. The repertoire was sequenced with immunoSEQ multiplex PCR; TCRdb's copy has only in-frame clones and lacks some. V, J and clone size derive from that table, while D and trimming were established from the DNA sequence. Of 300,000 to 350,000 clones in the sample, about 87% are singletons; the top ten hold 6% to 7%.

This rearrangement joins TRBV5-8 to TRBJ2-1; 9 positions agree with TRBD1. Material for sequencing was peripheral blood. The source is a woman between 50 and 59 years old with COVID-19, enrolled during active disease. Here the CDR3 reads CADRGTSSYNEQFF. The DNA for the CDR3 is TGTGCCGACAGGGGGACGAGCTCCTACAATGAGCAGTTCTTC.